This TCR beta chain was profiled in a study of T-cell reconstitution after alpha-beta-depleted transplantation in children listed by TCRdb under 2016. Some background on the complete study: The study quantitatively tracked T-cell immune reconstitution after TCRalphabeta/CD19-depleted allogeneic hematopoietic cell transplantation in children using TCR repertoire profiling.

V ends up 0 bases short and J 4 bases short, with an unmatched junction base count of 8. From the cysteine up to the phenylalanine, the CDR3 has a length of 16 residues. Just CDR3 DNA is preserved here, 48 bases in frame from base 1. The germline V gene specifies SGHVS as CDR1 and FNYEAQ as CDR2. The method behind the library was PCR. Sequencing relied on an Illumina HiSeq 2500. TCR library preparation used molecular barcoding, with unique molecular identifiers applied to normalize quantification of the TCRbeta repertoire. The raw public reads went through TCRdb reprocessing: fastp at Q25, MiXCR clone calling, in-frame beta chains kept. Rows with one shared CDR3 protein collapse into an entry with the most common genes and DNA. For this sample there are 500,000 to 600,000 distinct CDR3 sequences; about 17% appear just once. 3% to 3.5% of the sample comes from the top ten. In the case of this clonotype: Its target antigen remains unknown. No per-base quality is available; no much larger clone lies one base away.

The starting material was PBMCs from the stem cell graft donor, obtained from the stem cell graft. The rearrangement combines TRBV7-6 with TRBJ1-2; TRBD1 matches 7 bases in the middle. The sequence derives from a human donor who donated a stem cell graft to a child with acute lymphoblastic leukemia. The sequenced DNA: TGTGCCAGCAGCTTAGCACCCGAGGCAGGGGGCTATGGCTACACCTTC. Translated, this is CASSLAPEAGGYGYTF.